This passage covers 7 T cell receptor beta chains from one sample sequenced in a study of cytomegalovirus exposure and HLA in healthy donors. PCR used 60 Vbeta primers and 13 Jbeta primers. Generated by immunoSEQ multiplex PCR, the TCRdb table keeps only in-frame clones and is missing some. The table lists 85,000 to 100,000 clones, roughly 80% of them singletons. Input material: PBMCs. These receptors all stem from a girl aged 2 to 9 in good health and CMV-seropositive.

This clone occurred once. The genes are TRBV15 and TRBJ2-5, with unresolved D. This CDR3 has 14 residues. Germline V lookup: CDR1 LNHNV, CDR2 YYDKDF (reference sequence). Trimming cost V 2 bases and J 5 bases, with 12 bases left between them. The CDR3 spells CATSRRLVWETQYF. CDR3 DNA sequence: TGTGCCACCAGCAGACGACTCGTTTGGGAGACCCAGTACTTC.

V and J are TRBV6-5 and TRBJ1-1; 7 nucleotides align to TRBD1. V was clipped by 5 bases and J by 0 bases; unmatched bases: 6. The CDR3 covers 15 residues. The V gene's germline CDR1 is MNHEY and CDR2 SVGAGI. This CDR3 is CASSITGQLNTEAFF. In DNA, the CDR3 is TGTGCCAGCAGTATCACGGGACAGCTGAACACTGAAGCTTTCTTT.

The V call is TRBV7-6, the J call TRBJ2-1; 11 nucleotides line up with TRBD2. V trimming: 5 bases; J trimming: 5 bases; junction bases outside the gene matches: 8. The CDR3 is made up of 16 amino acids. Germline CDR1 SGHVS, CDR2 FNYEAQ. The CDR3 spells CASSPDGTSGDNEQFF. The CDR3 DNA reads TGTGCCAGCAGCCCAGACGGGACTAGCGGCGACAATGAGCAGTTCTTC.

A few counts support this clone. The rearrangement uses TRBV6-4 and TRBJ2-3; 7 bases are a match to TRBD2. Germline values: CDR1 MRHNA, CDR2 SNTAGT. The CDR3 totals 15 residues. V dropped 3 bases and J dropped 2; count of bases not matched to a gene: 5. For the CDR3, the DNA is TGTGCCAGCAGTGAACTAGCGAGCCTCACAGATACGCAGTATTTT. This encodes CASSELASLTDTQYF.

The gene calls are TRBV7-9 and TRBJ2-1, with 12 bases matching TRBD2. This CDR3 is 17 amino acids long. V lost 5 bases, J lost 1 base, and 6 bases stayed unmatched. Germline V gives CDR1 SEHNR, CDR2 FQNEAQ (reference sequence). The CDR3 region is CASSQRTSGASYNEQFF. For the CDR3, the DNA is TGTGCCAGCAGCCAGAGGACTAGCGGGGCGTCCTACAATGAGCAGTTCTTC.

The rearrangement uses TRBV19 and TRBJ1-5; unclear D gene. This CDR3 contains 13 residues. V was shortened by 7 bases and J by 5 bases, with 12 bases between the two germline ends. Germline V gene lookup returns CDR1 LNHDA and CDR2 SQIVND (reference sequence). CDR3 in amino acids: CASNSPGYQPQHF. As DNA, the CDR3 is TGTGCCAGTAATTCCCCAGGTTATCAGCCCCAGCATTTT.

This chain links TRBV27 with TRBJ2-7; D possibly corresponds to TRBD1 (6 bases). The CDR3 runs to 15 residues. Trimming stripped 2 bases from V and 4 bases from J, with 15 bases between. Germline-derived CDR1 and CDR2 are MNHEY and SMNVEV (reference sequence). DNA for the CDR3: TGTGCCAGCAGTTTAACCAGGGGATTGGGGTACGAGCAGTACTTC. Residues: CASSLTRGLGYEQYF.